Listed below are T cell receptor beta chains from one sample, sequenced in a study of shared clonotypes between healthy human individuals. TCRdb keeps only in-frame clones here, not all; method: immunoSEQ multiplex PCR. Of hundreds of thousands of clones detected, 75% to 85% appear once; the ten largest clones hold under 15%. Sequenced material: PBMCs. These TCRs come from a woman aged 35 to 49 in good health. Some clones in this sample may be carry-over from other donors' samples. Both conserved end residues are part of each CDR3. Each record gives: J gene, V gene, clone size, D gene, CDR3 DNA, CDR3 protein. A D gene is named only where the DNA matches it firmly. Expanded clones get a size class; other rows say once, few or many, or leave the size out.

TRBJ1-2	TRBV6-5	.	.	TGTGCCAGCAGTTCGACCTTGGGGGGCTACACCTTC	CASSSTLGGYTF
TRBJ2-2	TRBV11-3	once	TRBD2	TGTGCCAGCAGCCGAGGACTAGCGGGGATATCGTCGAACACCGGGGAGCTGTTTTTT	CASSRGLAGISSNTGELFF
TRBJ2-1	TRBV2	.	TRBD2	TGTGCCAGCAGAACTAGCGGGAGCTCCTACAATGAGCAGTTCTTC	CASRTSGSSYNEQFF
TRBJ1-2	TRBV29-1	.	.	TGCAGCGTTGTTCGGGAGTATGGCTACACCTTC	CSVVREYGYTF
TRBJ2-7	TRBV28	.	.	TGTGCCAGCAGTTTAGATCCTCAGGGAGCCGGCTCCTACGAGCAGTACTTC	CASSLDPQGAGSYEQYF
TRBJ2-2	TRBV5-1	.	.	TGCGCCAGCAGCTTATCAGGGGAAACGAGGGCCGGGGAGCTGTTTTTT	CASSLSGETRAGELFF
TRBJ1-1	TRBV28	few	.	TGTGCCAGCAGTTTAGGGGGGAACAGAAACACTGAAGCTTTCTTT	CASSLGGNRNTEAFF
TRBJ1-1	TRBV4-3	.	.	TGCGCCAGCAGCCCCCGGAAGAACACTGAAGCTTTCTTT	CASSPRKNTEAFF
TRBJ2-2	TRBV5-1	.	.	TGCGCCAGCAGCTCGCAGGGCGGCACCGGGGAGCTGTTTTTT	CASSSQGGTGELFF
TRBJ2-5	TRBV29-1	.	.	TGCAGCGATGACATACACAGGGTTCCACAAGAGACCCAGTACTTC	CSDDIHRVPQETQYF
TRBJ1-2	TRBV5-1	.	.	TGCGCCAGCAGGGATGGCTACACCTTC	CASRDGYTF
TRBJ2-1	TRBV2	.	TRBD2	TGTGCCAGCAGTTGGACTAGCGGTTACAATGAGCAGTTCTTC	CASSWTSGYNEQFF
TRBJ2-1	TRBV4-2	.	.	TGTGCCAGCAGCCAAGATTTGGTAAGGGGTGAGCAGTTCTTC	CASSQDLVRGEQFF
TRBJ2-1	TRBV9	.	.	TGTGCCAGCAGCGGAACGGCGCAAGCCCCAGAGCAGTTCTTC	CASSGTAQAPEQFF
TRBJ2-7	TRBV5-1	.	.	TGCGCCAGCAGCTTGAACAGTGTCTACGAGCAGTACTTC	CASSLNSVYEQYF
TRBJ2-5	TRBV21-1	few	.	TGTGCCAGCAGCAAAGTGGTAGCGGGAGCTCAATTCCCAGCCTGCAAGCCGGAGACCCAGTACTTC	CASSKVVAGAQFPACKPETQYF